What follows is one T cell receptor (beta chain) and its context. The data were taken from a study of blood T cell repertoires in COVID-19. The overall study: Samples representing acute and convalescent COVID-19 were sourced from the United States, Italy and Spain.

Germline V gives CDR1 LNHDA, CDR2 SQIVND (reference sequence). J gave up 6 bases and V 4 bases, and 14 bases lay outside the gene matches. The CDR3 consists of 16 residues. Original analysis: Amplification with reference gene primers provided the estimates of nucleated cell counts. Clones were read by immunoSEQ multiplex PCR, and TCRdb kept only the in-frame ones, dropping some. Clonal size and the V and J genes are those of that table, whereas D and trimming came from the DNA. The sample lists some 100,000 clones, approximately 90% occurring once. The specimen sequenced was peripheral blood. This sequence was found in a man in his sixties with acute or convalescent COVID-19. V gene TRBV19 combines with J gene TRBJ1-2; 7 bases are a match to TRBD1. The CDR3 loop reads CASSNTGLTGFHGYTF. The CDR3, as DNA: TGTGCCAGTAGTAACACGGGCCTGACAGGGTTCCATGGCTACACCTTC. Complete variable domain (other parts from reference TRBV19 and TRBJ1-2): DGGITQSPKYLFRKEGQNVTLSCEQNLNHDAMYWYRQDPGQGLRLIYYSQIVNDFQKGDIAEGYSVSREKKESFPLTVTSAQKNPTAFYLCASSNTGLTGFHGYTFGSGTRLTVV.